Each of the 16 T cell receptor beta chains below was sequenced from the same sample in a study of PD-L1 blockade in urothelial cancer. Time point: pretreatment peripheral blood. Produced via immunoSEQ multiplex PCR; TCRdb's table is partial and in-frame only. The sample yields roughly 45,000 clones, more than 75% seen once. The material sequenced was PBMCs, taken around atezolizumab (anti-PD-L1) treatment. These receptors all come from a man aged 55-75 years with urothelial cancer.

The genes are TRBV28 and TRBJ1-2; D possibly corresponds to TRBD1 (6 bases). This CDR3 contains 14 residues. Trimming took off 5 bases at V and 2 bases at J, with 12 bases between the two ends. Germline V CDR1 and CDR2: MDHEN, SYDVKM. CDR3 sequence reads: CASSTPTGNYGYTF. The CDR3, as DNA: TGTGCCAGCAGTACCCCGACAGGCAACTATGGCTACACCTTC.

The V gene is TRBV10-3, the J gene TRBJ1-5; TRBD1 aligns across 7 bases. CDR1 is ENHRY and CDR2 is SYGVKD in the germline V gene. The CDR3 loop spans 13 amino acids. V was clipped by 6 bases and J by 2 bases; unmatched bases: 1. CDR3 DNA: TGTGCCATCAGCGGACAGGGCAATCAGCCCCAGCATTTT. Translation: CAISGQGNQPQHF.

The chain employs TRBV7-9 and TRBJ1-5; D unclear. The CDR3 runs to 14 residues. Trimming stripped 1 base from V and 5 bases from J, with 9 bases between. Per germline, CDR1 SEHNR and CDR2 FQNEAQ (reference sequence). CDR3 in DNA: TGTGCCAGCAGCTTAGGAACTAGGGATCAGCCCCAGCATTTT. It yields the protein CASSLGTRDQPQHF.

This chain joins TRBV10-3 and TRBJ1-2; D is unresolved. The ends were cut back, 2 bases at V and 5 bases at J, with 6 bases in the middle. Germline CDR1 ENHRY, CDR2 SYGVKD. The CDR3 covers 12 residues. CDR3: CAISETRYGYTF. CDR3 sequence (DNA): TGTGCCATCAGTGAGACCCGGTATGGCTACACCTTC.

The genes are TRBV1 and TRBJ2-7; the table's D call TRBD2 went unverified against the DNA. TRBV1 is reported as a pseudogene. The CDR3 is 16 amino acids. DNA for the CDR3: TGCACCAGCAGCCTCGCTACTAGCGGGGGCTCCTACGAGCAGTACTTC. This codes for CTSSLATSGGSYEQYF.

The genes are TRBV20-1 and TRBJ2-7; TRBD1 might be the D (6 bases). V lost 3 bases and J 5 bases, leaving 8 bases between the germline ends. Germline V lookup: CDR1 DFQATT, CDR2 SNEGSKA (reference sequence). The CDR3 is 11 residues long. For the CDR3, the DNA is TGCAGTGCTAGGCAGGGGAACGAGCAGTACTTC. It is translated as CSARQGNEQYF.

Notes on this clone: At one boundary the junction diverges from the germline segment, which might be a read error. The chain has TRBV11-2 and TRBJ2-2; D is perhaps TRBD1 (5 bases). Germline V gene data show CDR1 as SGHAT and CDR2 as FQNNGV. This CDR3 contains 14 residues. CDR3 coding DNA: TGTGCCAGCAGCTTAGCAGGGAACCCCGGGGAGCTGTTTTTT. It specifies CASSLAGNPGELFF.

The rearrangement joins TRBV7-6 to TRBJ1-4; D not resolved. This CDR3 contains 15 residues. The V and J ends lost 1 base and 2 bases respectively, with 8 bases between them. CDR1 SGHVS and CDR2 FNYEAQ come from the germline V gene. CDR3 residues: CASSLGKRTNEKLFF. The CDR3 nucleotides are TGTGCCAGCAGCTTAGGAAAGAGGACTAATGAAAAACTGTTTTTT.

This chain links TRBV29-1 with TRBJ2-3, with TRBD1 as a possible D gene (6 bases). The germline V gene encodes CDR1 SQVTM and CDR2 ANQGSEA. The CDR3 consists of 13 residues. Trimming took 5 bases from V and 5 from J, leaving 14 bases between them. The CDR3 DNA reads TGCAGCGTTCGGGTGGGGGCGCAAGATACGCAGTATTTT. Amino acid sequence: CSVRVGAQDTQYF.

The rearrangement uses TRBV14 and TRBJ2-7; 8 bases fit TRBD1. Per germline, CDR1 SGHDN and CDR2 FVKESK. CDR3 length equals 14 residues. After removal of 4 bases from V and 5 bases from J, the junction contained 7 bases not matched to a gene. The CDR3 DNA is TGTGCCAGCAGCCCCCGGACAGGGCGGAACGAGCAGTACTTC. It specifies CASSPRTGRNEQYF.

This clone occurred once. The genes are TRBV27 and TRBJ1-2; D may be TRBD1 (6 bases). V dropped 5 bases and J dropped 2 bases, with 12 bases sitting between them. Germline V gene sequence: CDR1 MNHEY, CDR2 SMNVEV (reference sequence). The CDR3 spans 14 residues. The CDR3 nucleotides read TGTGCCAGCAGTCTAACTACAGGGAACTATGGCTACACCTTC. This sequence encodes CASSLTTGNYGYTF.

This clone has only one observation. The rearrangement joins TRBV5-1 to TRBJ1-1; D perhaps matches TRBD1 (6 bases). Looked up from germline, CDR1 is SGHRS and CDR2 is YFSETQ. Trimming cost V 1 base and J 1 base, with 23 bases left between them. This CDR3 is 19 amino acids long. The DNA for the CDR3 is TGCGCCAGCAGCTTGTTAATTCTAGGACAGTCTCCCTCGAACACTGAAGCTTTCTTT. This encodes CASSLLILGQSPSNTEAFF.

The chain joins TRBV6-5 to TRBJ2-5, with TRBD2 identical over 10 bases. This CDR3 comprises 15 residues. Germline-derived CDR1 and CDR2 are MNHEY and SVGAGI. J was trimmed by 3 bases and V by 6 bases; bases with no gene match: 7. CDR3 in amino acids: CASRPLAGGKETQYF. CDR3 DNA: TGTGCCAGCAGACCCTTAGCGGGAGGTAAAGAGACCCAGTACTTC.

The V call is TRBV6-6, the J call TRBJ2-7, with TRBD1 as a possible D gene (6 bases). This CDR3 contains 14 residues. The V end lost 4 bases, the J end lost 6 bases, and 16 bases lay between the germline ends. Germline assignment: CDR1 MNHNY and CDR2 SVGAGI (reference sequence). The CDR3 reads CASSLRTALVEQYF. In DNA, the CDR3 is TGTGCCAGCAGTTTGAGGACAGCCCTAGTCGAGCAGTACTTC.

The chain is built from TRBV10-2 and TRBJ2-1, with D maybe TRBD2 (7 bases). Trimming took 0 bases from V and 15 from J, leaving 15 bases between them. Germline CDR1 is WSHSY and CDR2 is SAAADI. The CDR3 has 13 residues. This CDR3 is CASSESGGTYRFF. The CDR3 coding sequence is TGCGCCAGCAGTGAGTCGGGGGGGACATATAGGTTCTTC.

The DNA of the CDR3 is TGTGCCAGCAGCTTGTGGGGCAGGTCCGTCACCGGGGAGCTGTTTTTT. Residues: CASSLWGRSVTGELFF. The genes are TRBV5-4 and TRBJ2-2, with D tentatively TRBD1 (5 bases). V dropped 1 base and J dropped 4 bases, with 14 bases sitting between them. Germline V gives CDR1 SGHNT, CDR2 YYREEE (reference sequence). The CDR3 is 16 amino acids.